Presented here are 5 T cell receptor beta chains from one specimen sequenced in a study of cytomegalovirus exposure and HLA in healthy donors (dated by TCRdb to 2015 to 2018). Libraries were built with the immunoSEQ multiplex PCR assay. For the multiplex PCR, a mixture combining 60 forward primers for TCR Vbeta segments and 13 reverse primers for TCR Jbeta segments was used. TCRdb provides this immuneACCESS table in a form limited to in-frame rearrangements. Some clones are lacking; in checked studies, under half of them reflect an unresolved V gene, and why the rest are absent is not known. The table for this sample lists about 160,000 clones; roughly 80% of them were counted only once. Of the sample, approximately 2.4% is held by the ten largest clones. Sequences were obtained from PBMCs. The source is a female donor in good health and CMV-seronegative.

The chain carries TRBV6-1 and TRBJ2-7, with 11 bases matching TRBD1. The CDR3 length is 14 residues. V lost 7 bases and J lost 3; bases outside the gene matches: 5. Germline CDR1 MNHNS, CDR2 SASEGT. The CDR3 sequence is CASNVGTGGYEQYF. In DNA form, the CDR3 reads TGTGCCAGCAACGTCGGGACAGGGGGCTACGAGCAGTACTTC.

J is TRBJ2-5 and V is TRBV6-5, with TRBD2 matching over 8 bases. The CDR3 length is 15 residues. CDR1 and CDR2 (germline): MNHEY, SVGAGI. Trimming cost V 0 bases and J 1 base; bases outside gene matches: 1. DNA for the CDR3: TGTGCCAGCAGTTACTCTGGGACTAGCCAAGAGACCCAGTACTTC. It is translated as CASSYSGTSQETQYF.

This chain connects TRBV9 to TRBJ2-7; 8 nucleotides agree with TRBD1. Germline V lookup: CDR1 SGDLS, CDR2 YYNGEE. CDR3 length: 14 residues. Losses at the gene ends were 0 bases for V and 3 bases for J; bases not matched to a gene: 2. The CDR3 DNA reads as TGTGCCAGCAGCGTAGCCGACAGGGGCTACGAGCAGTACTTC. This translates into CASSVADRGYEQYF.

The chain employs TRBV2 and TRBJ1-6; the D gene is possibly TRBD1 (5 bases). Germline assignment: CDR1 SNHLY and CDR2 FYNNEI. V was trimmed by 7 bases and J by 6 bases, leaving 13 bases between them. The CDR3 covers 14 residues. Written as DNA, the CDR3 is TGTGCCAGCAAGGATGGGGCAGCTAATTCACCCCTCCACTTT. Translation gives CASKDGAANSPLHF.

V is TRBV2 and J is TRBJ1-2, with D possibly matching TRBD1 (5 bases). The germline V gene encodes CDR1 SNHLY and CDR2 FYNNEI. The CDR3 totals 12 residues. Trimming left V 7 bases short and J 6 bases short, with 12 bases between. This CDR3 reads CASTYGGDGYTF. CDR3 nucleotide sequence: TGTGCCAGCACTTACGGGGGAGATGGCTACACCTTC.